The rows below give T cell receptor beta chains drawn from one sample of a study of spatial heterogeneity in lung cancer. TCRdb called the 5' RACE reads again in MiXCR, with one record for every CDR3 protein. This sample has around 45,000 distinct CDR3 sequences, with 22% found just once. The source was PBMCs, collected at follow-up. The source of these receptors is a female donor with early-stage non-small cell lung cancer. Both conserved end residues are part of each CDR3. A D gene is named only where the DNA matches it firmly. Size is omitted from some rows. Given values are once, few, many or a class for expanded clones.

V: TRBV5-6; D: NA; J: TRBJ2-4; size: many; CDR3: CASSLGGGGKNIQYF; DNA: TGTGCCAGCAGCTTAGGAGGAGGTGGGAAAAACATTCAGTACTTC
V: TRBV7-9; D: NA; J: TRBJ1-4; size: NA; CDR3: CASSLYGYEKLFF; DNA: TGTGCCAGCAGCTTATACGGTTATGAAAAACTGTTTTTT
V: TRBV28; D: NA; J: TRBJ1-5; size: many; CDR3: CASSSTGSNQPQHF; DNA: TGTGCCAGCAGTTCAACGGGCAGCAATCAGCCCCAGCATTTT
V: TRBV25-1; D: NA; J: TRBJ2-7; size: few; CDR3: CASSNSVGGGRNSSYEQYF; DNA: TGTGCCAGCAGTAACTCCGTAGGGGGCGGGAGGAATAGCTCCTACGAGCAGTACTTC
V: TRBV10-3; D: NA; J: TRBJ2-1; size: NA; CDR3: CAISVHASVNPKEQFF; DNA: TGTGCCATCAGTGTCCACGCTAGCGTTAATCCCAAGGAGCAGTTCTTC
V: TRBV20-1; D: NA; J: TRBJ1-4; size: few; CDR3: CSALERGYEKLFF; DNA: TGCAGTGCTTTAGAGCGGGGGTACGAAAAACTGTTTTTT
V: TRBV23-1; D: TRBD2; J: TRBJ2-7; size: NA; CDR3: CANLRLAVNTYEQYF; DNA: TGCGCCAACCTACGACTAGCGGTTAATACCTACGAGCAGTACTTC
V: TRBV3-1; D: TRBD1; J: TRBJ1-1; size: few; CDR3: CASSSWDRTNTEAFF; DNA: TGTGCCAGCAGCTCCTGGGACAGGACGAACACTGAAGCTTTCTTT
V: TRBV18; D: NA; J: TRBJ2-1; size: many; CDR3: CASEGGQSSYNEQFF; DNA: TGTGCCAGCGAGGGGGGACAGAGCTCCTACAATGAGCAGTTCTTC
V: TRBV20-1; D: TRBD2; J: TRBJ2-1; size: few; CDR3: CSAREGSGSVEQFF; DNA: TGCAGTGCTAGAGAAGGGAGCGGGAGTGTTGAGCAGTTCTTC
V: TRBV7-8; D: TRBD1; J: TRBJ1-5; size: few; CDR3: CASSRDRVDQPQHF; DNA: TGTGCCAGCAGCCGGGACAGGGTAGATCAGCCCCAGCATTTT
V: TRBV10-2; D: NA; J: TRBJ1-1; size: NA; CDR3: CASSESPALISAEAFF; DNA: TGCGCCAGCAGTGAGTCCCCCGCCTTAATTAGCGCTGAAGCTTTCTTT
V: TRBV20-1; D: NA; J: TRBJ2-5; size: NA; CDR3: CSARSTTEGETQYF; DNA: TGCAGTGCTAGATCAACGACAGAGGGAGAGACCCAGTACTTC
V: TRBV20-1; D: NA; J: TRBJ2-7; size: many; CDR3: CSARFRSYEQYF; DNA: TGCAGTGCTAGATTTCGCAGCTACGAGCAGTACTTC
V: TRBV28; D: TRBD2; J: TRBJ2-7; size: NA; CDR3: CASRVSGSNPEQYF; DNA: TGTGCCAGCAGGGTTAGCGGGAGCAATCCCGAGCAGTACTTC
V: TRBV12-3/TRBV12-4; D: NA; J: TRBJ1-1; size: NA; CDR3: CASSPGIEAFF; DNA: TGTGCCAGCAGCCCGGGTATTGAAGCTTTCTTT
V: TRBV19; D: NA; J: TRBJ2-3; size: few; CDR3: CASNPRGAGITDTQYF; DNA: TGTGCCAGTAACCCCCGGGGGGCGGGTATAACAGATACGCAGTATTTT
V: TRBV5-1; D: TRBD2; J: TRBJ2-2; size: many; CDR3: CASSLQPGLTNTGELFF; DNA: TGCGCCAGCAGCTTGCAACCGGGACTAACGAACACCGGGGAGCTGTTTTTT
V: TRBV9; D: NA; J: TRBJ1-6; size: few; CDR3: CASSVDLNSPLHF; DNA: TGTGCCAGCAGCGTAGATCTTAATTCACCCCTCCACTTT
V: TRBV15; D: NA; J: TRBJ1-2; size: many; CDR3: CATSARDQGSYGYTF; DNA: TGTGCCACCAGCGCCCGGGACCAAGGTAGCTATGGCTACACCTTC
V: TRBV6-5; D: TRBD1; J: TRBJ2-1; size: NA; CDR3: CASRPGQGWDKQFF; DNA: TGTGCCAGCAGACCCGGACAGGGTTGGGACAAGCAGTTCTTC
V: TRBV20-1; D: NA; J: TRBJ2-1; size: NA; CDR3: CSAENWGVNEQFF; DNA: TGCAGTGCGGAAAACTGGGGGGTTAATGAGCAGTTCTTC
V: TRBV3-1; D: TRBD2; J: TRBJ2-3; size: NA; CDR3: CASSTTGTRADTQYF; DNA: TGTGCCAGCAGCACAACCGGGACTAGAGCAGATACGCAGTATTTT
V: TRBV11-3; D: TRBD2; J: TRBJ2-1; size: NA; CDR3: CASSSRGTRDNEQFF; DNA: TGTGCCAGCAGCTCCCGGGGGACTAGAGACAATGAGCAGTTCTTC
V: TRBV5-1; D: NA; J: TRBJ2-3; size: NA; CDR3: CASSLISDTQYF; DNA: TGCGCCAGCAGCTTGATATCTGATACGCAGTATTTT